One sample yielded the 22 T cell receptor beta chains listed below, sequenced in a study of siplizumab effects on memory and regulatory T cells. Data came from immunoSEQ multiplex PCR; TCRdb stores just in-frame clones and leaves some out. In the table there are 99,000 or so clones, about 93% of which are singletons. Sequenced: Tregs sorted from blood. These receptors originate from a human donor in good health.

V gene TRBV6-1 combines with J gene TRBJ2-3; 12 bases are shared with TRBD2. Germline-derived CDR1 and CDR2 are MNHNS and SASEGT. V lost 7 bases to trimming and J lost 2 bases; unmatched junction nucleotides: 4. The CDR3 has 15 residues. The CDR3 reads CASTGLAGNTDTQYF. Here the CDR3 DNA reads TGTGCCAGCACTGGACTAGCGGGAAACACAGATACGCAGTATTTT.

This chain links TRBV5-4 with TRBJ2-7; 11 bases fit TRBD2. V trimming: 1 base; J trimming: 2 bases; junction bases outside the gene matches: 2. Germline CDR1 is SGHNT and CDR2 is YYREEE (reference sequence). The CDR3 loop spans 15 amino acids. DNA of the CDR3: TGTGCCAGCAGCTTGATTAGCGGGGGGGCCTACGAGCAGTACTTC. Translation gives CASSLISGGAYEQYF.

This chain connects TRBV5-3 to TRBJ2-7; D ambiguous. TRBV5-3 is classed as an ORF, of uncertain function. The CDR3 consists of 10 residues. Trimming pared 10 bases from V and 10 bases from J, leaving 15 bases between. DNA of the CDR3: TGTGCCGGATTACCATGGGAACAGTACTTC. This gives the protein CAGLPWEQYF.

The CDR3 sequence is CASSPPGIYEQYF. The CDR3 coding sequence is TGTGCCAGCAGCCCCCCGGGGATTTACGAGCAGTACTTC. The chain links TRBV7-2 to TRBJ2-7; tentative D call: TRBD2 (5 bases). The germline V gene has CDR1 SGHTA and CDR2 FQGNSA. The CDR3 sequence is 13 residues long. V was clipped by 5 bases and J by 4 bases, with 12 bases between them.

This chain links TRBV11-2 with TRBJ2-6; TRBD2 is a possible D gene (6 bases). The ends were cut back, 0 bases at V and 3 bases at J, with 9 bases in the middle. Germline V CDR1 and CDR2: SGHAT, FQNNGV. This CDR3 region has 16 residues. In DNA, the CDR3 is TGTGCCAGCAGCTTAGAGGCGGGGTTTGGGGCCAACGTCCTGACTTTC. As protein: CASSLEAGFGANVLTF.

V gene TRBV5-1 combines with J gene TRBJ1-3; D remains ambiguous. Trimming removed 3 bases from V and 1 base from J, with 5 bases in between. The CDR3 totals 13 residues. The germline V gene has CDR1 SGHRS and CDR2 YFSETQ. CDR3 protein: CASSSESGNTIYF. The DNA of the CDR3 is TGCGCCAGCAGCTCGGAGTCTGGAAACACCATATATTTT.

This chain connects TRBV30 to TRBJ1-2, with TRBD1 as a possible D gene (6 bases). Germline loops: CDR1 GTSNPN, CDR2 SVGIG (reference sequence). This CDR3 comprises 12 residues. Trimming left V 2 bases short and J 7 bases short, with 11 bases between. This chain's CDR3 is CAWSRGARGYTF. In DNA, the CDR3 is TGTGCCTGGAGTAGGGGGGCGCGTGGCTACACCTTC.

The J gene is TRBJ1-6, the V gene TRBV7-9, with D possibly being TRBD1 (6 bases). V was shortened by 5 bases and J by 7 bases, with 12 bases between the two germline ends. CDR3 size: 14 residues. CDR1 is SEHNR, CDR2 FQNEAQ, per germline (reference sequence). CDR3 DNA: TGTGCCAGCAGCATCACAGGGATCAATTCACCCCTCCACTTT. The encoded protein is CASSITGINSPLHF.

In its sample, this clone was seen once. This chain links TRBV7-9 with TRBJ1-2, with no clear D. V was clipped by 1 base and J by 5 bases, with 17 bases between them. Per the germline V gene, CDR1 is SEHNR and CDR2 is FQNEAQ (reference sequence). This CDR3 is 16 amino acids long. The CDR3: CASSLGFQAHQYGYTF. CDR3 DNA sequence: TGTGCCAGCAGCTTAGGATTCCAGGCTCACCAATATGGCTACACCTTC.

This rearrangement joins TRBV29-1 to TRBJ2-5; D is unresolved. Trimming pared 4 bases from V and 5 bases from J, leaving 8 bases between. The CDR3 loop spans 11 amino acids. Looked up from germline, CDR1 is SQVTM and CDR2 is ANQGSEA. CDR3 bases: TGCAGCGTTGGTCAAGGGGAGACCCAGTACTTC. Translation gives CSVGQGETQYF.

This rearrangement joins TRBV10-3 to TRBJ1-2, with D maybe TRBD1 (6 bases). The germline gives CDR1 ENHRY, CDR2 SYGVKD. The CDR3 contains 15 residues. Trimming removed 3 bases from V and 4 bases from J, with 15 bases in between. CDR3 sequence (DNA): TGTGCCATCAGTGAATTCGAGGGGGGGACCTATGGCTACACCTTC. Its protein is CAISEFEGGTYGYTF.

J is TRBJ1-1 and V is TRBV19; no definite D call. Trimming shortened V by 4 bases and J by 6 bases, and 15 bases separated the two germline ends. CDR3 length equals 14 residues. Germline CDR1 reads LNHDA; CDR2 reads SQIVND (reference sequence). The CDR3: CASSTNTVVAEAFF. CDR3 coding DNA: TGTGCCAGTAGTACCAACACGGTTGTGGCTGAAGCTTTCTTT. Full variable domain (remainder filled in from reference TRBV19 and TRBJ1-1): DGGITQSPKYLFRKEGQNVTLSCEQNLNHDAMYWYRQDPGQGLRLIYYSQIVNDFQKGDIAEGYSVSREKKESFPLTVTSAQKNPTAFYLCASSTNTVVAEAFFGQGTRLTVV.

This chain joins TRBV27 and TRBJ2-1, with a possible D match to TRBD2 (5 bases). The V end lost 3 bases, the J end lost 6 bases, and 27 bases lay between the germline ends. This CDR3 is built from 19 residues. Germline V gives CDR1 MNHEY, CDR2 SMNVEV (reference sequence). CDR3 sequence: CASSFSVRGLREGPNEQFF. The DNA of the CDR3 is TGTGCCAGCAGTTTTTCGGTTAGAGGGTTGCGAGAAGGGCCCAATGAGCAGTTCTTC.

V usage is TRBV6-1 and J usage is TRBJ2-1, with D possibly matching TRBD2 (5 bases). CDR3 size: 13 residues. The V gene lost 8 bases and the J gene lost 3 bases, with 11 bases spanning the gap. Germline assignment: CDR1 MNHNS and CDR2 SASEGT. CDR3 sequence: CASWRSGYNEQFF. The CDR3 coding sequence is TGTGCCAGCTGGAGGAGCGGCTACAATGAGCAGTTCTTC.

This clone was counted a single time. V usage is TRBV5-1 and J usage is TRBJ2-7; possibly TRBD2 for D (5 bases). This CDR3 region has 18 residues. V lost 0 bases and J 7 bases, leaving 26 bases between the germline ends. The germline V gene has CDR1 SGHRS and CDR2 YFSETQ. CDR3: CASSLAGFWELPDGEQYF. The DNA of the CDR3 is TGCGCCAGCAGCTTGGCCGGGTTCTGGGAGCTGCCGGACGGGGAGCAGTACTTC. The variable domain in full, completed from reference TRBV5-1 and TRBJ2-7, reads KAGVTQTPRYLIKTRGQQVTLSCSPISGHRSVSWYQQTPGQGLQFLFEYFSETQRNKGNFPGRFSGRQFSNSRSEMNVSTLELGDSALYLCASSLAGFWELPDGEQYFGPGTRLTVT.

The rearrangement joins TRBV7-6 to TRBJ1-3; the D is unclear. V lost 6 bases and J 1 base, leaving 16 bases between the germline ends. The V gene's germline CDR1 is SGHVS and CDR2 FNYEAQ. This CDR3 is built from 16 residues. The CDR3 loop reads CASSHSTPPSGNTIYF. CDR3 coding DNA: TGTGCCAGCAGTCACTCGACACCCCCTTCTGGAAACACCATATATTTT. Based on the CDR3 plus reference TRBV7-6 and TRBJ1-3, the full variable domain is GAGVSQSPRYKVTKRGQDVALRCDPISGHVSLYWYRQALGQGPEFLTYFNYEAQQDKSGLPNDRFSAERPEGSISTLTIQRTEQRDSAMYRCASSHSTPPSGNTIYFGEGSWLTVV.

V gene TRBV7-8 combines with J gene TRBJ2-1; D is unclear. Per germline, CDR1 SGHVS and CDR2 FQNEAQ. The CDR3 spans 12 residues. V dropped 4 bases and J dropped 5 bases, with 6 bases sitting between them. CDR3 DNA: TGTGCCAGCAGCTGGGGTGACAATGAGCAGTTCTTC. Its protein product is CASSWGDNEQFF.

V is TRBV9 and J is TRBJ1-3, with D unresolved. Between the trimmed V and J ends, which lost 7 bases and 0 bases, there was a span of 5 bases. Germline CDR1 SGDLS, CDR2 YYNGEE. The CDR3 covers 12 residues. The CDR3 reads CASRGSGNTIYF. For the CDR3, the DNA is TGTGCCAGCCGAGGCTCTGGAAACACCATATATTTT.

The genes are TRBV6-6 and TRBJ1-6; D is unclear. This CDR3 is 14 amino acids long. Germline V gene data show CDR1 as MNHNY and CDR2 as SVGAGI (reference sequence). The V end was cut by 2 bases, the J end by 10 bases, with 12 bases between. The CDR3 loop reads CASSYTEGGSPLHF. CDR3 nucleotide sequence: TGTGCCAGCAGTTACACGGAGGGAGGATCACCCCTCCACTTT.

The CDR3 coding sequence is TGTGCCAGCGGGAGACTCACATTCAACACCGGGGAGCTGTTTTTT. It translates to CASGRLTFNTGELFF. The chain carries TRBV6-5 and TRBJ2-2; possibly TRBD2 for D (5 bases). The CDR3 totals 15 residues. The germline CDR1 and CDR2 sequences are MNHEY and SVGAGI. V lost 8 bases, J lost 2 bases, and 15 bases lay in between.

This sequence joins TRBV30 and TRBJ2-3; no clear D. CDR3 length: 12 residues. The germline gives CDR1 GTSNPN, CDR2 SVGIG (reference sequence). Trimming removed 4 bases from V and 3 bases from J, with 8 bases in between. The CDR3 spells CAWKQFTDTQYF. CDR3 coding DNA: TGTGCCTGGAAACAGTTTACAGATACGCAGTATTTT.

This clone appeared a single time. This rearrangement joins TRBV18 to TRBJ2-3; TRBD1 might be the D (5 bases). The V gene lost 5 bases and the J gene lost 5 bases, with 5 bases spanning the gap. Per germline, CDR1 KGHSH and CDR2 LQKENI. The length of the CDR3 is 11 residues. CDR3 bases: TGTGCCAGCTCAAGGGGAGATACGCAGTATTTT. As protein: CASSRGDTQYF.